A single sample is the source of the 10 T cell receptor beta chains below, sequenced in a study of shared clonotypes between healthy human individuals. Repertoires were generated with immunoSEQ multiplex PCR, while TCRdb's copy carries only in-frame clones and drops some. The sample comprises some 2.4 million clones, 93% of which are singletons, and 0.36% rests with the top ten. Sequencing was carried out using naive CD4+ T cells from PBMCs. The subset was: CD45RA+ positively selected. These receptors were taken from a man aged 18 to 35 in good health. Some clones in this sample may be carry-over from other donors' samples.

This clone was counted a single time. This CDR3 reads CASSQSTTGYQPQHF. The CDR3 bases are TGTGCCAGCAGCCAATCTACGACAGGCTATCAGCCCCAGCATTTT. The rearrangement joins TRBV16 to TRBJ1-5, with a weak D call TRBD1 (6 bases). This CDR3 comprises 15 residues. The V end was cut by 0 bases, the J end by 5 bases, with 11 bases between. Germline loops: CDR1 KGHSY, CDR2 FQNENV.

The chain is built from TRBV19 and TRBJ2-1; TRBD2 matches at 8 bases. Germline CDR1 is LNHDA and CDR2 is SQIVND (reference sequence). J was trimmed by 3 bases and V by 6 bases; bases with no gene match: 4. This CDR3 region has 14 residues. The CDR3 loop reads CASRTGTSYNEQFF. CDR3 sequence (DNA): TGTGCCAGTAGGACCGGGACTAGCTACAATGAGCAGTTCTTC.

In the case of this clone: The sample holds other DNA sequences that translate to the same CDR3. The chain recombines TRBV7-3 with TRBJ2-1; 11 bases agree with TRBD2. In germline, CDR1 is SGHTA, CDR2 FQGTGA. J gave up 4 bases and V 3 bases, and 2 bases lay outside the gene matches. The length of the CDR3 is 15 residues. As DNA, the CDR3 is TGTGCCAGCAGCTTTACTAGCGGGGGATACAATGAGCAGTTCTTC. It encodes CASSFTSGGYNEQFF.

This rearrangement joins TRBV28 to TRBJ2-7, with D maybe TRBD2 (6 bases). V was shortened by 6 bases and J by 5 bases, with 20 bases between the two germline ends. Looked up from germline, CDR1 is MDHEN and CDR2 is SYDVKM. This CDR3 has 15 residues. This CDR3 reads CASRAGGLARNEQYF. CDR3 nucleotides: TGTGCCAGCAGGGCCGGTGGGCTAGCGAGAAACGAGCAGTACTTC.

The chain has TRBV28 and TRBJ2-7; tentative D call: TRBD1 (6 bases). With 2 bases removed from V and 7 bases from J, the gap between germline ends came to 15 bases. The germline CDR1 and CDR2 sequences are MDHEN and SYDVKM. The CDR3 length is 14 residues. This CDR3 is CASSLPGAMREQYF. CDR3 nucleotide sequence: TGTGCCAGCAGTTTACCAGGGGCAATGAGGGAGCAGTACTTC.

In its sample, this clone was seen once. The chain is built from TRBV13 and TRBJ2-7; 7 nucleotides align to TRBD2. The CDR3 loop spans 14 amino acids. With 5 bases clipped from V and 1 base from J, the junction kept 5 bases outside the gene matches. Looked up from germline, CDR1 is PRHDT and CDR2 is FYEKMQ (reference sequence). The DNA of the CDR3 is TGTGCCAGCAGCCCCGGACTAGATTCCTACGAGCAGTACTTC. This encodes CASSPGLDSYEQYF.

As for this clone: The sample carries other DNA sequences with the same CDR3. The V call is TRBV5-1, the J call TRBJ1-1; D perhaps matches TRBD1 (5 bases). There are 13 residues in the CDR3. CDR1 is SGHRS and CDR2 is YFSETQ in the germline V gene. Trimming shortened V by 2 bases and J by 3 bases, and 8 bases separated the two germline ends. The DNA for the CDR3 is TGCGCCAGCAGCTTATGGGGGGACACTGAAGCTTTCTTT. This sequence encodes CASSLWGDTEAFF.

This chain's CDR3 is CASSRLAAATYEQYF. CDR3 sequence (DNA): TGTGCCAGCAGCCGTCTGGCGGCCGCTACCTACGAGCAGTACTTC. This chain connects TRBV11-1 to TRBJ2-7, with unresolved D. The CDR3 runs 15 residues. V was trimmed by 5 bases and J by 2 bases, leaving 16 bases between them. Germline loops: CDR1 SGHAT, CDR2 FQDESV (reference sequence).

This rearrangement joins TRBV30 to TRBJ1-5; D is unresolved. The CDR3 is 14 amino acids. In germline, CDR1 is GTSNPN, CDR2 SVGIG (reference sequence). V lost 3 bases and J lost 6, with 15 bases in between. The CDR3 DNA reads as TGTGCCTGGAGCCCCGGAGGGTCGCGTCAGCCCCAGCATTTT. Protein: CAWSPGGSRQPQHF.

V gene TRBV6-5 combines with J gene TRBJ2-7; weak D call: TRBD2 (6 bases). The CDR3 length is 13 residues. With 2 bases removed from V and 3 bases from J, the gap between germline ends came to 8 bases. Germline V gene data show CDR1 as MNHEY and CDR2 as SVGAGI. CDR3 loop: CASSYVSGYEQYF. The CDR3 nucleotides read TGTGCCAGCAGTTACGTTAGCGGCTACGAGCAGTACTTC.